This T cell receptor (beta chain) came from a study of Tregs in tolerant kidney transplant recipients. Across the study: Recipient cells were told from donor cells by antibody staining.

Trimming took off 4 bases at V and 7 bases at J, with 14 bases between the two ends. Per germline, CDR1 SNHLY and CDR2 FYNNEI. The CDR3 spans 14 residues. A word on this clone: What it binds is not known.

Study results and caveats: Tregs expanded with activated donor B cells seemed most donor-specific. This study did not directly address biological reproducibility.

Sequenced by immunoSEQ multiplex PCR; TCRdb stores in-frame clones only, minus some. The sample consists of approximately 45,000 clones, 95% to 96% of them appearing once. This chain uses TRBV2 with TRBJ2-1, with D perhaps TRBD2 (6 bases). Sequencing was performed on Tregs from blood cultured with allogeneic cells. The receptor was derived from a human donor in good health. CDR3 region: CASSVGRGGNEQFF. CDR3 bases: TGTGCCAGCAGTGTTGGACGGGGAGGAAATGAGCAGTTCTTC.